This section outlines one TCR beta chain sequence together with its context. Antigen specificity is unknown. Repertoires were generated with immunoSEQ multiplex PCR, while TCRdb's copy carries only in-frame clones and drops some. Of about 400,000 clones listed, 80% to 90% were seen once; the top ten hold approximately 3.7%. This specimen comes from a study of Ad26.COV2.S vaccination and SARS-CoV-2 variants. Turning to the study itself: Ad26.COV2.S arm of COV1001 included the donor. Study-level points and caveats: It is possible that the TCR breadth and depth analyses underestimated the total T cell responses. Reports say spike-specific CD8+ and CD4+ T cell responses covered substantial breadth after vaccination. Similar non-spike TCR breadth was observed in recipients of vaccine and of placebo.

V shed 4 bases, J shed 8 bases, and the junction held 2 bases outside the gene matches. CDR1 and CDR2 (germline): SGHRS, YFSETQ. This CDR3 is 12 amino acids long. Noted treatment: 15 to 20 received Ad26.COV2.S at low or high dose, single or two shots; roughly five received placebo; per-sample allocation not given. The study sampled participants on day 63 after the first vaccine or placebo injection. The sequence derives from a person between 18 and 59 years old who received the Ad26.COV2.S COVID-19 vaccine or a placebo. The rearrangement uses TRBV5-1 and TRBJ2-1, with 8 positions matching TRBD1. The sequencing used peripheral blood, collected in a trial of Ad26.COV2.S vaccine versus placebo. DNA for the CDR3: TGCGCCAGCAGCCCGGACAGGGATGAGCAGTTCTTC. The encoded protein is CASSPDRDEQFF. Based on the CDR3 plus reference TRBV5-1 and TRBJ2-1, the full variable domain is KAGVTQTPRYLIKTRGQQVTLSCSPISGHRSVSWYQQTPGQGLQFLFEYFSETQRNKGNFPGRFSGRQFSNSRSEMNVSTLELGDSALYLCASSPDRDEQFFGPGTRLTVL.